The 9 T cell receptor beta chains given below trace back to one sample, sequenced in a study of CD8+CD57+ T cells in acquired aplastic anemia. In patients chosen for sequencing, flow cytometry had shown CD8+CD57+ cell expansion. The template used for profiling TCR beta VDJ and CDR3 was genomic DNA. Using its own MiXCR run on the reads, TCRdb lists one record per CDR3 protein. The profile covers about 190,000 distinct CDR3 sequences, with roughly half appearing a single time and around 9.7% taken by the ten largest. The sample comprised sorted CD4+, CD8+, or CD8+CD57+ T cells (not recorded which) from PBMCs. The receptors here all came from a human donor with aplastic anemia.

The chain couples TRBV10-2 to TRBJ1-5; D is unclear. This CDR3 has 14 amino acids. Germline V gives CDR1 WSHSY, CDR2 SAAADI. The V and J ends lost 0 bases and 3 bases respectively, with 6 bases between them. The DNA of the CDR3 is TGCGCCAGCAGTGAGTCTCGGGTCAATCAGCCCCAGCATTTT. Amino acid sequence: CASSESRVNQPQHF.

This clonotype was counted many times. The chain is built from TRBV11-2 and TRBJ2-7; no reliable D call. CDR1 SGHAT and CDR2 FQNNGV come from the germline V gene. This CDR3 has 15 residues. V dropped 5 bases and J dropped 2 bases, with 16 bases sitting between them. The CDR3 region has the DNA TGTGCCAGCAGCAACCGCCGGTACGGCACCTACGAGCAGTACTTC. This sequence encodes CASSNRRYGTYEQYF.

The chain uses TRBV6-1 and TRBJ2-7, with D possibly TRBD2 on 6 matching bases. The CDR3 runs to 14 residues. Between the trimmed V and J ends, which lost 4 bases and 0 bases, there was a span of 10 bases. In germline, CDR1 is MNHNS, CDR2 SASEGT. The CDR3 sequence: CASSGRGSSYEQYF. CDR3 coding DNA: TGTGCCAGCAGTGGCCGGGGGAGCTCCTACGAGCAGTACTTC.

This clonotype is labeled as medium-sized. The chain has TRBV24-1 and TRBJ2-3, with 11 bases aligning to TRBD2. Germline assignment: CDR1 KGHDR and CDR2 SFDVKD. V trimming: 12 bases; J trimming: 9 bases; junction bases outside the gene matches: 4. The CDR3 is 11 residues long. CDR3 residues: CAATSGSTQYF. The CDR3, as DNA: TGTGCCGCCACTAGCGGGAGCACGCAGTATTTT.

J is TRBJ1-2 and V is TRBV19; tentatively, D is TRBD1 (6 bases). There are 11 residues in the CDR3. The V gene's germline CDR1 is LNHDA and CDR2 SQIVND (reference sequence). Trimming left V 9 bases short and J 6 bases short, with 11 bases between. The CDR3 loop reads CASEGGNGYTF. In DNA form, the CDR3 reads TGTGCCAGCGAGGGGGGTAATGGCTACACCTTC.

J is TRBJ1-1 and V is TRBV19; D is unresolved. Between the trimmed V and J ends, which lost 1 base and 1 base, there was a span of 7 bases. Germline values: CDR1 LNHDA, CDR2 SQIVND (reference sequence). The CDR3 has 14 amino acids. The CDR3 loop is CASSIVSGNTEAFF. Written as DNA, the CDR3 is TGTGCCAGTAGTATAGTCTCGGGGAACACTGAAGCTTTCTTT. The variable domain in full, completed from reference TRBV19 and TRBJ1-1, reads DGGITQSPKYLFRKEGQNVTLSCEQNLNHDAMYWYRQDPGQGLRLIYYSQIVNDFQKGDIAEGYSVSREKKESFPLTVTSAQKNPTAFYLCASSIVSGNTEAFFGQGTRLTVV.

This clonotype was seen at least ten times. This chain links TRBV6-1 with TRBJ2-7; D not resolved. The CDR3 spans 15 residues. The germline V and J ends were trimmed by 6 bases and 7 bases, with 22 bases remaining between them. Germline CDR1 is MNHNS and CDR2 is SASEGT. CDR3 sequence reads: CASRLRALGLGEQYF. CDR3 coding DNA: TGTGCCAGCAGACTCCGGGCCCTTGGGTTGGGAGAGCAGTACTTC.

This clonotype was counted ten times or more. The CDR3 bases are TGTGCCAGCAGCCAGGACAGGGGCCGCAATGAGCAGTTCTTC. This codes for CASSQDRGRNEQFF. The J gene is TRBJ2-1, the V gene TRBV4-2; 9 bases are a match to TRBD1. Germline V gene sequence: CDR1 LGHNA, CDR2 YNFKEQ. Trimming cost V 3 bases and J 6 bases; bases outside gene matches: 3. This CDR3 has 14 amino acids.

V usage is TRBV15 and J usage is TRBJ2-1; D remains ambiguous. Germline-derived CDR1 and CDR2 are LNHNV and YYDKDF (reference sequence). This CDR3 contains 14 residues. V dropped 1 base and J dropped 8 bases, with 12 bases sitting between them. DNA of the CDR3: TGTGCCACCAGCAGAGCCTCGGCCCGCGATGAGCAGTTCTTC. Encoded protein: CATSRASARDEQFF.